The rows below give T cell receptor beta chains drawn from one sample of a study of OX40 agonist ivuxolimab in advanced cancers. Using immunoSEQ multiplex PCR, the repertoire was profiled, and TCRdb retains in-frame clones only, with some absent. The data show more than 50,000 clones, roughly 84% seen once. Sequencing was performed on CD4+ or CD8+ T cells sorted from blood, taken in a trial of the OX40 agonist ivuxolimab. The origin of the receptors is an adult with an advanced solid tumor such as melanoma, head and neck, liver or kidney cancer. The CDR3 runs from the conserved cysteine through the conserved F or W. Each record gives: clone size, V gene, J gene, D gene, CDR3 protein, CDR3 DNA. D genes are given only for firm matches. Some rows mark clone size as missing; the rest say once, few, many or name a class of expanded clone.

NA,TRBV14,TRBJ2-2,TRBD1,CASSQWQGAGELFF,TGTGCCAGCAGCCAATGGCAGGGGGCCGGGGAGCTGTTTTTT
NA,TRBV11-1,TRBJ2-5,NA,CASSPRWEKETQYF,TGTGCCAGCAGCCCGAGATGGGAGAAAGAGACCCAGTACTTC
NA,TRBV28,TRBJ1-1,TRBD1,CASSVTGTGGGNTEAFF,TGTGCCAGCAGTGTAACCGGGACAGGGGGTGGTAACACTGAAGCTTTCTTT
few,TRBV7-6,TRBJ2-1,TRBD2,CASSLAGGNYNEQFF,TGTGCCAGCAGTTTAGCGGGAGGTAACTACAATGAGCAGTTCTTC
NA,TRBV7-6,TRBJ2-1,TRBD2,CASSLEETGGNNEQFF,TGTGCCAGCAGCTTAGAGGAAACGGGAGGGAACAATGAGCAGTTCTTC
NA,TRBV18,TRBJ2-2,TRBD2,CASSSKLAGEGTGELFF,TGTGCCAGCTCATCGAAACTAGCGGGAGAGGGCACCGGGGAGCTGTTTTTT
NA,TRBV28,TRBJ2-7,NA,CASSATVYEQYF,TGTGCCAGCAGTGCCACAGTGTACGAGCAGTACTTC
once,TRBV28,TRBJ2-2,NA,CASSLRQMNTGELFF,TGTGCCAGCAGTTTACGCCAGATGAACACCGGGGAGCTGTTTTTT
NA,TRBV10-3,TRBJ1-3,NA,CAIRPGTPISGNTIYF,TGTGCCATCAGACCCGGGACACCGATATCTGGAAACACCATATATTTT
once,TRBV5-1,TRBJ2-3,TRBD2,CASSSGGLAGGPGRTDTQYF,TGCGCCAGCAGCTCCGGAGGGCTAGCGGGAGGGCCTGGTCGCACAGATACGCAGTATTTT
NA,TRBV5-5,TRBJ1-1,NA,CASSLQQGVPFF,TGTGCCAGCAGCTTACAACAGGGAGTCCCTTTCTTT
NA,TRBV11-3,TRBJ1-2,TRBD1,CASSSQGGANYGYTF,TGTGCCAGCAGCTCCCAGGGGGGAGCTAACTATGGCTACACCTTC
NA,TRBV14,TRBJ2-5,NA,CASARGNQETQYF,TGTGCCAGCGCCAGGGGAAACCAAGAGACCCAGTACTTC
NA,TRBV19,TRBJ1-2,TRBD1,CASSRQGLSYTF,TGTGCCAGTAGTCGACAGGGCCTGAGCTACACCTTC
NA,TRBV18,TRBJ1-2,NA,CASTSQGRGPLGYTF,TGTGCCAGCACCTCCCAGGGCAGGGGACCTCTAGGCTACACCTTC
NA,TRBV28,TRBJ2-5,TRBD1,CASSLMGQGWETQYF,TGTGCCAGCAGCCTAATGGGACAGGGGTGGGAGACCCAGTACTTC
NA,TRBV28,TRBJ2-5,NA,CASSLYGNQETQYF,TGTGCCAGCAGTTTATACGGTAACCAAGAGACCCAGTACTTC
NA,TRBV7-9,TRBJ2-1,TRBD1,CASSLVWVGSDRAFEQFF,TGTGCCAGCAGCTTAGTTTGGGTCGGTTCGGACAGGGCGTTTGAGCAGTTCTTC
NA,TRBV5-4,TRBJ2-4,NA,CASSPGPGDIAKNIQYF,TGTGCCAGCAGCCCTGGGCCGGGCGACATAGCCAAAAACATTCAGTACTTC
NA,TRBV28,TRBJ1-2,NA,CASRSTVSYGYTF,TGTGCCAGCAGGTCTACAGTCTCCTATGGCTACACCTTC
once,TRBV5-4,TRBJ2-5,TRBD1,CASSPRTGRETQYF,TGTGCCAGCAGCCCCCGGACAGGGCGGGAGACCCAGTACTTC
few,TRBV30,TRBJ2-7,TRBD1,CAWDRGRREQYF,TGTGCCTGGGACAGGGGACGGCGCGAGCAGTACTTC
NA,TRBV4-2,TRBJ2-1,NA,CASSQAPGAGNNEQFF,TGTGCCAGCAGCCAAGCCCCTGGGGCGGGAAACAATGAGCAGTTCTTC
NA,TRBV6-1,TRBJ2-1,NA,CASSVPGSSYNEQFF,TGTGCCAGCAGTGTCCCGGGGAGCTCCTACAATGAGCAGTTCTTC
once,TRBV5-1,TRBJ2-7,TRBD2,CASSGGGTSGNYEQYF,TGCGCCAGCAGCGGGGGAGGGACTAGCGGGAACTACGAGCAGTACTTC
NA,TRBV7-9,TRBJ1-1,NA,CASSLVSDTEAFF,TGTGCCAGCAGCTTAGTTTCGGACACTGAAGCTTTCTTT
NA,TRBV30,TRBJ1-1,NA,CAWNSLYTEANTEAFF,TGTGCCTGGAACAGCCTTTATACAGAAGCCAACACTGAAGCTTTCTTT
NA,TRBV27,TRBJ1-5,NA,CASSASLPGRQPQHF,TGTGCCAGCAGTGCGTCTTTACCCGGGAGGCAGCCCCAGCATTTT
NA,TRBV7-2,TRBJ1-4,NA,CASSPGDGEKLFF,TGTGCCAGCAGCCCAGGAGACGGTGAAAAACTGTTTTTT
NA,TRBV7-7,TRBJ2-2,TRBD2,CASTPHGLANTGELFF,TGTGCCAGCACCCCCCACGGACTAGCGAACACCGGGGAGCTGTTTTTT
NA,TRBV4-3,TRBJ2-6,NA,CASSQDFPSGANVLTF,TGCGCCAGCAGCCAAGATTTCCCCTCTGGGGCCAACGTCCTGACTTTC